These T cell receptor beta chains were read from a single sample in a study of CD8 T cells in Susac syndrome. In TCRdb, the immunoSEQ multiplex PCR reads were re-called with MiXCR into one record per CDR3 protein. In the table there are 250,000 or so distinct CDR3 sequences, 90% to 95% of which are singletons. The specimen sequenced was CD4+ T cells from PBMCs. All receptors derive from a human donor with multiple sclerosis. The conserved cysteine and the conserved F or W are not part of the CDR3 here.

V: TRBV18; CDR3: ASSLTTGELF
V: TRBV9; CDR3: ASSVEGGPYNEQF
V: TRBV3-1; CDR3: ASSQVSGAEAF
V: TRBV7-9; CDR3: ASSFSVEQY
V: TRBV6-1; CDR3: ASSEQNSGANVLT
V: TRBV6-2/TRBV6-3; CDR3: ASSYSGLAGVITGELF
V: TRBV29-1; CDR3: SAEGRETQY
V: TRBV6-2/TRBV6-3; CDR3: ASSYLKRDRGYNEQF
V: TRBV27; CDR3: ASSTPRGTEAF
V: TRBV20-1; CDR3: SAQTGGQGSNQPQH
V: TRBV6-4; CDR3: ASSYRGGSTGELF
V: TRBV12-3/TRBV12-4; CDR3: ASRPRPGPGELF
V: TRBV3-1; CDR3: ASSRTGAPGNTIY
V: TRBV6-2/TRBV6-3; CDR3: ASTRGELGGQPQH
V: TRBV2; CDR3: ASSPEVRVGEKLF
V: TRBV4-1; CDR3: ASSQVAGISSYNEQF
V: TRBV27; CDR3: ASSPRWGNSPLH
V: TRBV28; CDR3: ASSVIDRVDEQF
V: TRBV2; CDR3: ASSGLAGTGELF
V: TRBV2; CDR3: ASRTEGNQPQH
V: TRBV5-1; CDR3: ASSLTGLMNTEAF
V: TRBV3-1; CDR3: ASSRARGDIETQY
V: TRBV30; CDR3: AWSVRGGRGQPQH
V: TRBV3-1; CDR3: ASSQDSFGGNGYT
V: TRBV12-3/TRBV12-4; CDR3: ASSFSGAQYGYT
V: TRBV3-1; CDR3: ASSQGRVLYNEQF
V: TRBV4-1; CDR3: ASSQARDEKLF
V: TRBV5-1; CDR3: ASSLGGQGSYGYT
V: TRBV30; CDR3: AWSAGPLYEKLF
V: TRBV29-1; CDR3: SVVGGGNEQF
V: TRBV29-1; CDR3: SVEGGLASYQETQY
V: TRBV6-1; CDR3: ASSESGGDDIQY
V: TRBV7-6; CDR3: ASSLYERSGELF
V: TRBV20-1; CDR3: SAPRPPNTEAF
V: TRBV20-1; CDR3: SATYSDRDNEQF
V: TRBV19; CDR3: ASIMDRDHNTEAF
V: TRBV12-3/TRBV12-4; CDR3: ASSFGTGGAF
V: TRBV24-1; CDR3: ATLAGGPREQF
V: TRBV2; CDR3: ASSLEWGSNQPQH
V: TRBV9; CDR3: ASSVAHLNSPLH
V: TRBV27; CDR3: ASSRLNEQF
V: TRBV10-3; CDR3: AIGAGTGNTEAF
V: TRBV6-1; CDR3: ASSEPGAVSSLGNQPQH
V: TRBV12-3/TRBV12-4; CDR3: ASGAGKGANTEAF
V: TRBV27; CDR3: ASKMDMNTEAF
V: TRBV11-2; CDR3: ASSLGPTRETQY
V: TRBV20-1; CDR3: SARPGGTATNEKLF